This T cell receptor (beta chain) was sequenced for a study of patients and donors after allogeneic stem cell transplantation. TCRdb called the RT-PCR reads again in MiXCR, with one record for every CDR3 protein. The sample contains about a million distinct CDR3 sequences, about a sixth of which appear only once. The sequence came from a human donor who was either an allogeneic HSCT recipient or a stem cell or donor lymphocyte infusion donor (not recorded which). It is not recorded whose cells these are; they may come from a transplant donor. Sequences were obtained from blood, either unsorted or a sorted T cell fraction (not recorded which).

The CDR3: CASSETGGRYNEQFF. The DNA for the CDR3 is TGTGCCAGTAGTGAAACAGGGGGCAGGTACAATGAGCAGTTCTTC. This chain links TRBV19 with TRBJ2-1; 9 bases align to TRBD1. V trimming: 5 bases; J trimming: 4 bases; junction bases outside the gene matches: 6. The CDR3 contains 15 residues. The germline V gene has CDR1 LNHDA and CDR2 SQIVND (reference sequence).